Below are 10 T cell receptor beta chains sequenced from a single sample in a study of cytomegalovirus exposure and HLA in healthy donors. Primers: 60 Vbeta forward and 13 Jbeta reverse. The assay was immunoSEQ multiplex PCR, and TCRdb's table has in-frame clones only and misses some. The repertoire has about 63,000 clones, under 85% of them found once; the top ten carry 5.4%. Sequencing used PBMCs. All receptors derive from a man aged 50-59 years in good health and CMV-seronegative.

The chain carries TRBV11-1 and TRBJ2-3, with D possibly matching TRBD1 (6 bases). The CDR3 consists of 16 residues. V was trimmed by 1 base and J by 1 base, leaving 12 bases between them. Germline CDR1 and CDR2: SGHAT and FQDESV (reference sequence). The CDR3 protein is CASSLGDRRRTDTQYF. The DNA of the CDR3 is TGTGCCAGCAGCTTAGGTGACAGGCGCCGCACAGATACGCAGTATTTT.

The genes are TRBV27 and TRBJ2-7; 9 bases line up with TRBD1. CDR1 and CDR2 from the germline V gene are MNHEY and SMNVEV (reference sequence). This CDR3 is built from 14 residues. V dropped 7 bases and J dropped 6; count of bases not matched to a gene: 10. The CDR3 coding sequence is TGTGCCAGCAAGGGGACAGGGCTCTCGGGCGAGCAGTACTTC. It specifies CASKGTGLSGEQYF.

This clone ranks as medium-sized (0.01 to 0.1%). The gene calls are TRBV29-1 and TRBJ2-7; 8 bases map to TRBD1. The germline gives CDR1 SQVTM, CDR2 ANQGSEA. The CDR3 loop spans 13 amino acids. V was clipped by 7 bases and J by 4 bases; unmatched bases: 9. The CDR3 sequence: CSAKGQGGYEQYF. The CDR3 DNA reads TGCAGCGCCAAAGGACAGGGTGGGTACGAGCAGTACTTC.

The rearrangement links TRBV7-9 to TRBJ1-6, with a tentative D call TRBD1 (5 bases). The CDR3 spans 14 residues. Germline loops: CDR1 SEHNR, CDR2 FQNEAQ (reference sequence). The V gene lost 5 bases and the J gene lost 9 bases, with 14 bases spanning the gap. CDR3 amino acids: CASSLRVTSSPLHF. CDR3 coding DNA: TGTGCCAGCAGCCTCAGGGTCACGTCTTCACCCCTCCACTTT.

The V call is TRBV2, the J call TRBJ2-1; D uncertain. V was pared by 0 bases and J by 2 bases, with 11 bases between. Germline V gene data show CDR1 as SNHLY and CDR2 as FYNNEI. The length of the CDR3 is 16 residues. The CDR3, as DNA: TGTGCCAGCAGTGAAGCGCCTAAGCGACCCTACAATGAGCAGTTCTTC. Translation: CASSEAPKRPYNEQFF.

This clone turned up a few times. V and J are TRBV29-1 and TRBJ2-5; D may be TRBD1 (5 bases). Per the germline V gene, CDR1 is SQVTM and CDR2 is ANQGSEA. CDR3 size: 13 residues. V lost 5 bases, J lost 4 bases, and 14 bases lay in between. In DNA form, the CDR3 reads TGCAGCGTTCCCGCCCAGGGCTCAGAGACCCAGTACTTC. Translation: CSVPAQGSETQYF.

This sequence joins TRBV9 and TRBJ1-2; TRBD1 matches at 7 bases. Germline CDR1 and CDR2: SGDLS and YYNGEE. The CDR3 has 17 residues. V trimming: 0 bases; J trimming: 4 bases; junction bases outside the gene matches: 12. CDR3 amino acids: CASSVARDNRDSYGYTF. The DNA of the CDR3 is TGTGCCAGCAGCGTAGCTAGGGACAACCGGGACAGCTATGGCTACACCTTC. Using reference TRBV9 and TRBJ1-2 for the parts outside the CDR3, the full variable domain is DSGVTQTPKHLITATGQRVTLRCSPRSGDLSVYWYQQSLDQGLQFLIQYYNGEERAKGNILERFSAQQFPDLHSELNLSSLELGDSALYFCASSVARDNRDSYGYTFGSGTRLTVV.

CDR3 nucleotides: TGTGCCAGCAGCCAAGAGGTTAGCGGGATTGCTACGCAGTATTTT. Translated: CASSQEVSGIATQYF. The rearrangement uses TRBV4-2 and TRBJ2-3, with 8 bases matching TRBD2. This CDR3 has 15 residues. Trimming at V came to 0 bases and at J to 8 bases, leaving 7 bases not matched to a gene. Germline lookup yields CDR1 LGHNA and CDR2 YNFKEQ.

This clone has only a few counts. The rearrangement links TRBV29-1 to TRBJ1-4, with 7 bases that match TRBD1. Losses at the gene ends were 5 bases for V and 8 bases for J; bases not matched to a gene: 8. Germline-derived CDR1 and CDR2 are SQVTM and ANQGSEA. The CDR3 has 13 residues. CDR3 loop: CSVSPQGSEKLFF. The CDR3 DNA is TGCAGCGTTTCTCCACAGGGGTCGGAAAAACTGTTTTTT.

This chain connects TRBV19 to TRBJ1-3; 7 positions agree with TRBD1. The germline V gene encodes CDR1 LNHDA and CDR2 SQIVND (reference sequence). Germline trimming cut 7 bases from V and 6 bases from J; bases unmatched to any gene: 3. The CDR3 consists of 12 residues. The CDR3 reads CASMGQLNTIYF. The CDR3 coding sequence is TGTGCCAGTATGGGACAGTTAAACACCATATATTTT.